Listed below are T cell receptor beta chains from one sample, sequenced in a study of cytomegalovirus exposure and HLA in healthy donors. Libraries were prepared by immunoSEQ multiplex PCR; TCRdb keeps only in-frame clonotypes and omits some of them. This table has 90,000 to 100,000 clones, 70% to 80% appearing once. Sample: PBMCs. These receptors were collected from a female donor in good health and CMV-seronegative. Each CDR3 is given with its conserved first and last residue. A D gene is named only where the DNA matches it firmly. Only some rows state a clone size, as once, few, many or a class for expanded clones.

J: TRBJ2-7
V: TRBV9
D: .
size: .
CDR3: CASSQDQGFEAYEQYF
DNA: TGTGCCAGCAGCCAAGATCAGGGATTCGAAGCCTACGAGCAGTACTTC

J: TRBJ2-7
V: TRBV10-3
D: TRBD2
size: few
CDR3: CAISESASGEDYEQYF
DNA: TGTGCCATCAGTGAGTCGGCTAGCGGGGAAGACTACGAGCAGTACTTC

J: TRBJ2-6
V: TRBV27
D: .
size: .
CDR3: CASSPSAGANVLTF
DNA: TGTGCCAGCAGTCCCAGCGCAGGGGCCAACGTCCTGACTTTC

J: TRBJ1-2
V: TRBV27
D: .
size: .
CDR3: CASSLTSGGGHGYTF
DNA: TGTGCCAGCAGTTTAACCTCCGGGGGGGGCCATGGCTACACCTTC

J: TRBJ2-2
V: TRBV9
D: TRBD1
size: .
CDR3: CASSPTPGTANTGELFF
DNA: TGTGCCAGCAGCCCAACCCCCGGGACAGCGAACACCGGGGAGCTGTTTTTT

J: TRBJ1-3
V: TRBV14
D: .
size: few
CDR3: CAVQGPYGDTIYF
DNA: TGTGCCGTACAGGGACCCTATGGGGACACCATATATTTT

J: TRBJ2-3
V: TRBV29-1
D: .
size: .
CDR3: CSDSQGRGTDTQYF
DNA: TGCAGCGACTCACAGGGTAGAGGCACAGATACGCAGTATTTT

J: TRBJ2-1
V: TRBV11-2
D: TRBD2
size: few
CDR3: CASSRGLAGENEQFF
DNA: TGTGCCAGCAGCCGGGGACTAGCGGGAGAAAATGAGCAGTTCTTC

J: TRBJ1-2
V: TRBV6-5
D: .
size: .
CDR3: CASVDRNYGYTF
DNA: TGTGCCAGCGTGGACAGAAACTATGGCTACACCTTC

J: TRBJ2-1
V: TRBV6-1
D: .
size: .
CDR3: CASTGVNLNEQFF
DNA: TGTGCCAGCACGGGGGTGAATTTGAATGAGCAGTTCTTC

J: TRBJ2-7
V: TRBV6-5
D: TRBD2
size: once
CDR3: CAVRTSGSHEQYF
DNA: TGTGCCGTCAGGACTAGCGGGAGCCACGAGCAGTACTTC

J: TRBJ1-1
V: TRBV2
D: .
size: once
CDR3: CASSQWPGLGTEAFF
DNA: TGTGCCAGCAGTCAATGGCCGGGGTTGGGCACTGAAGCTTTCTTT

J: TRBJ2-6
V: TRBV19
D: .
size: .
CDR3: CASRHRGSGANVLTF
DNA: TGTGCCAGTAGACATAGGGGCTCTGGGGCCAACGTCCTGACTTTC

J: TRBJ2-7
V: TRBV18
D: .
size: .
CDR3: CASSPEASARQYF
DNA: TGTGCCAGCTCACCAGAGGCCAGCGCCCGGCAGTACTTC

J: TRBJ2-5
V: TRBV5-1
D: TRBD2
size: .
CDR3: CASSLARLAWETQYF
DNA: TGCGCCAGCAGCTTGGCCAGACTAGCGTGGGAGACCCAGTACTTC

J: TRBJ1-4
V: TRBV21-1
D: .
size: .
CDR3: CASSKGQGNEKLFF
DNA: TGTGCCAGCAGCAAAGGTCAGGGAAATGAAAAACTGTTTTTT

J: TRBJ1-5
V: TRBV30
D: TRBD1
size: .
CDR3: CAWSTGALDQPQHF
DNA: TGTGCCTGGTCGACAGGGGCCCTCGATCAGCCCCAGCATTTT

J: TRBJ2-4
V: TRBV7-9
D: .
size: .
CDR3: CASSLSLWERTKNIQYF
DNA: TGTGCCAGCAGCTTGTCCTTGTGGGAGCGTACCAAAAACATTCAGTACTTC

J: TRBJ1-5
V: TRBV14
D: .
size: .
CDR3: CASSQGDGSRQPQHF
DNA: TGTGCCAGCAGCCAAGGGGACGGGAGCCGACAGCCCCAGCATTTT

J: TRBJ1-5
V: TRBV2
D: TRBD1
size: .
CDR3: CASSGPGQGNQPQHF
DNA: TGTGCCAGCAGTGGACCGGGACAGGGGAATCAGCCCCAGCATTTT

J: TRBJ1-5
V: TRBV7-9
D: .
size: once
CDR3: CASSTDSSNQPQHF
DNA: TGTGCCAGCAGCACAGACAGTAGCAATCAGCCCCAGCATTTT

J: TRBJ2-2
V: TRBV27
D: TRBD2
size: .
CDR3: CASSRGGRAPGELFF
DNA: TGTGCCAGCAGTAGGGGCGGGAGGGCCCCCGGGGAGCTGTTTTTT

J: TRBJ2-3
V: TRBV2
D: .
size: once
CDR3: CASSEKQFPGLAKGDTQYF
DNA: TGTGCCAGCAGTGAAAAGCAATTCCCGGGACTGGCAAAGGGGGATACGCAGTATTTT

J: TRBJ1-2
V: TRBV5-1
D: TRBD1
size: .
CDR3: CASSLVSITSDRRYGYTF
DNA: TGCGCCAGCAGCTTGGTTTCGATCACCTCGGACAGGAGATATGGCTACACCTTC

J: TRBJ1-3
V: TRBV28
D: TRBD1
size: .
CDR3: CASSFTGEGNTIYF
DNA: TGTGCCAGCAGTTTCACAGGGGAAGGAAACACCATATATTTT

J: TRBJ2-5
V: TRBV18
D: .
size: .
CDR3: CASSRGVQETQYF
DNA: TGTGCCAGCTCACGGGGGGTTCAAGAAACCCAGTACTTC

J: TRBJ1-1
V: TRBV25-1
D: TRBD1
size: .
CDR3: CASSGLGQGAYNSFF
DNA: TGTGCCAGCAGTGGGCTAGGACAGGGGGCCTATAACTCTTTCTTT

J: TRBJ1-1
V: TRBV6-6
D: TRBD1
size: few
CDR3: CASSYPGQGYTEAFF
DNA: TGTGCCAGCAGTTACCCGGGACAGGGCTACACTGAAGCTTTCTTT

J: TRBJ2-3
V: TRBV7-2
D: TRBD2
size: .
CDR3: CASSLRGAGDTDTQYF
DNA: TGTGCCAGCAGCTTACGAGGGGCGGGAGACACAGATACGCAGTATTTT

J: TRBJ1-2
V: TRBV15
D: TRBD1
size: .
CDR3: CATSTWDRPNYGYTF
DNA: TGTGCCACCAGCACATGGGACAGACCTAACTATGGCTACACCTTC

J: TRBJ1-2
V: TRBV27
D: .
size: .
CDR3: CASSSRQGFRYGYTF
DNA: TGTGCCAGCAGTTCCCGGCAGGGGTTTCGTTATGGCTACACCTTC

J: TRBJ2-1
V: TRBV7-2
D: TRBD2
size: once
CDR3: CASTLSGSHNEQFF
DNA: TGTGCCAGCACTCTTAGCGGGAGCCACAATGAGCAGTTCTTC

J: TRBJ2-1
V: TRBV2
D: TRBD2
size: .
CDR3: CAIPATSRNEQFF
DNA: TGTGCCATCCCGGCGACTAGCCGCAATGAGCAGTTCTTC

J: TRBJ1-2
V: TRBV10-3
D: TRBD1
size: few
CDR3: CAISARTGIYGYTF
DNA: TGTGCCATCAGTGCCCGGACAGGGATCTATGGCTACACCTTC

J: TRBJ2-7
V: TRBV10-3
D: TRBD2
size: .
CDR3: CAISSYLSGAGAYEQYF
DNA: TGTGCCATCAGTTCCTACCTTTCCGGGGCGGGAGCCTACGAGCAGTACTTC

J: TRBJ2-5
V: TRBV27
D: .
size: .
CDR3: CASSSTLRETQYF
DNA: TGTGCCAGCAGTTCCACCCTGAGGGAGACCCAGTACTTC

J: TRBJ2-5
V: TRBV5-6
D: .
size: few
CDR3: CASSTGGETQYF
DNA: TGTGCCAGCAGCACCGGTGGAGAGACCCAGTACTTC

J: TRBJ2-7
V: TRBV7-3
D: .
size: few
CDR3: CASSLYNSGSYEQYF
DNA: TGTGCCAGCAGCTTATATAATTCGGGGTCCTACGAGCAGTACTTC

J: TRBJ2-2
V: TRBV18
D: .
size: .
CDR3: CASSPQRSGELFF
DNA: TGTGCCAGCTCACCACAGAGATCCGGGGAGCTGTTTTTT

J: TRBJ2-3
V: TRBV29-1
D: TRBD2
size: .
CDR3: CSVGPLAGATDTQYF
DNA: TGCAGCGTTGGGCCCCTAGCGGGGGCCACAGATACGCAGTATTTT

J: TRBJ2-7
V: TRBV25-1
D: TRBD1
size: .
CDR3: CASSELGRTGGEEQYF
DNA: TGTGCCAGCAGTGAATTGGGTAGGACAGGGGGCGAAGAGCAGTACTTC

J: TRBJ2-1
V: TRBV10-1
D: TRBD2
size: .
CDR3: CASSFGTSGYNEQFF
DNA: TGCGCCAGCAGCTTCGGGACTAGCGGTTACAATGAGCAGTTCTTC

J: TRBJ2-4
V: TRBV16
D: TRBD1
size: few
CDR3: CASSPGTGVAKNIQYF
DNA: TGTGCCAGCAGCCCCGGGACAGGGGTAGCCAAAAACATTCAGTACTTC

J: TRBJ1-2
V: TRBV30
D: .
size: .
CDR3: CAWSVSGVGYTF
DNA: TGTGCCTGGAGTGTTTCCGGGGTCGGCTACACCTTC

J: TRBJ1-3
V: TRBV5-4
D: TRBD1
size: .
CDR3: CASSLGPRTGDNTIYF
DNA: TGTGCCAGCAGCTTGGGCCCCCGGACAGGGGATAACACCATATATTTT

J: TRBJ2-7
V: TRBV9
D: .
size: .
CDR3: CASSPQGSEQYF
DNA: TGTGCCAGCAGCCCACAGGGCAGCGAGCAGTACTTC

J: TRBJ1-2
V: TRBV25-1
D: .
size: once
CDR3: CASSEGHWTNYGYTF
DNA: TGTGCCAGCAGTGAAGGACACTGGACTAACTATGGCTACACCTTC

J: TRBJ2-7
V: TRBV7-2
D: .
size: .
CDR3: CASSLRGIREQYF
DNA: TGTGCCAGCAGCTTAAGGGGGATCCGTGAGCAGTACTTC

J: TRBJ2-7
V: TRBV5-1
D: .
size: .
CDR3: CASSSEGAGYEQYF
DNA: TGCGCCAGCAGCTCCGAGGGAGCGGGTTACGAGCAGTACTTC

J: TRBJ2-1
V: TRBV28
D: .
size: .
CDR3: CASILAGQSYNEQFF
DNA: TGTGCCAGCATTCTCGCGGGACAGTCCTACAATGAGCAGTTCTTC

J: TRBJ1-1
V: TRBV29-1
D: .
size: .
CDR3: CSVEPPRWGRRTEAFF
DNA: TGCAGCGTTGAACCGCCTCGTTGGGGGCGACGGACTGAAGCTTTCTTT

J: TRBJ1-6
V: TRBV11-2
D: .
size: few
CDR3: CASSRAGDPGSPLHF
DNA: TGTGCCAGCAGCCGCGCAGGGGATCCGGGTTCACCCCTCCACTTT

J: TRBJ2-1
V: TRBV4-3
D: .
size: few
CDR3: CASSPSPVNEQFF
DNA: TGCGCCAGCAGCCCATCCCCGGTCAATGAGCAGTTCTTC

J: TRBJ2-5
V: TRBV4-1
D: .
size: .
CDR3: CASSQAFPQETQYF
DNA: TGCGCCAGCAGCCAAGCTTTTCCCCAAGAGACCCAGTACTTC

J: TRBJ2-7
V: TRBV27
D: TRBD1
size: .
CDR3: CASRHRTALPGQGYEQYF
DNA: TGTGCCAGCAGACATCGCACTGCCCTCCCGGGACAGGGCTACGAGCAGTACTTC

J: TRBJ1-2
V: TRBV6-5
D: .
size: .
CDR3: CASRDPGHPLYGYTF
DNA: TGTGCCAGCAGAGACCCGGGACACCCCCTCTATGGCTACACCTTC